The rows below give T cell receptor beta chains drawn from one sample of a study of CD8+ T cells in alopecia areata. Generated by immunoSEQ multiplex PCR, the TCRdb table keeps only in-frame clones and is missing some. The sample includes 90,000 to 150,000 clones, around 56% of them seen just once. Sequencing used CD4+ T cells sorted from blood, obtained at week 4, from a patient treated with tofacitinib. The receptors shown here come from a human donor with alopecia areata. Both conserved end residues are trimmed from each CDR3.

J: TRBJ2-4
V: TRBV4-1
CDR3: ASSQPTAKNIQY

J: TRBJ1-3
V: TRBV4-2
CDR3: ASSQGDSGNTIY

J: TRBJ1-4
V: TRBV2
CDR3: ASSGGAAAPSRKLF

J: TRBJ1-3
V: TRBV11-2
CDR3: ASSLGGQSISGNTIY

J: TRBJ2-7
V: TRBV2
CDR3: ASSESPTGRSVSYEQY

J: TRBJ1-2
V: TRBV29-1
CDR3: SGGRENYGYT

J: TRBJ1-4
V: TRBV30
CDR3: AWSPGTGGGEKLF

J: TRBJ1-2
V: TRBV30
CDR3: AWSEAFLAGYT

J: TRBJ2-2
V: TRBV4-2
CDR3: ASSQDGQGGPGELF

J: TRBJ2-7
V: TRBV30
CDR3: AWSEGAVTYEQY

J: TRBJ1-2
V: TRBV15
CDR3: ATSREDGYGYT

J: TRBJ2-2
V: TRBV30
CDR3: AWSGVTTGELF

J: TRBJ1-5
V: TRBV7-8
CDR3: ASSPTQGRNNQPQH

J: TRBJ1-2
V: TRBV5-4
CDR3: ASSLGQRDGYGYT

J: TRBJ2-2
V: TRBV6-1
CDR3: ASSVQREGPGELF

J: TRBJ1-2
V: TRBV30
CDR3: AWTGNYASYT

J: TRBJ2-4
V: TRBV7-8
CDR3: ASSRGGSSNIQY

J: TRBJ1-1
V: TRBV30
CDR3: AWSVKGTRTEAF

J: TRBJ1-1
V: TRBV5-1
CDR3: ASSPDRGTEAF

J: TRBJ1-1
V: TRBV5-1
CDR3: ASSLEENRGETF

J: TRBJ1-3
V: TRBV4-1
CDR3: ASSLPRAGTAGNTIY

J: TRBJ2-1
V: TRBV6-1
CDR3: ASSSDLGTRNEQF

J: TRBJ1-3
V: TRBV15
CDR3: ATSTGGSGNTIY

J: TRBJ1-2
V: TRBV29-1
CDR3: SGPQELGYT

J: TRBJ2-1
V: TRBV7-9
CDR3: ASSQGGDSYNEQF

J: TRBJ1-6
V: TRBV5-1
CDR3: ASSLAGGPNSPLH

J: TRBJ2-2
V: TRBV10-3
CDR3: AISRDSFTGELF

J: TRBJ2-2
V: TRBV2
CDR3: ASSNVPRVAGELF

J: TRBJ1-1
V: TRBV2
CDR3: ASSGQGAVTEAF

J: TRBJ2-7
V: TRBV14
CDR3: ASSQQGLRFYPAYEQY

J: TRBJ2-7
V: TRBV5-1
CDR3: ASSLGSEGEQY

J: TRBJ2-3
V: TRBV5-1
CDR3: ASSISLRDRSTDTQY

J: TRBJ2-5
V: TRBV30
CDR3: AWSRLAQETQY

J: TRBJ2-5
V: TRBV5-1
CDR3: ASSLRETQY

J: TRBJ1-1
V: TRBV4-2
CDR3: ASSQDVQAGEAF

J: TRBJ2-2
V: TRBV2
CDR3: ASSESPTGELF

J: TRBJ1-5
V: TRBV9
CDR3: ASSVSDNSNQPQH

J: TRBJ1-1
V: TRBV30
CDR3: AWSVKGRREAGAF

J: TRBJ2-7
V: TRBV6-5
CDR3: ASSSKTSGTYAEQY

J: TRBJ2-7
V: TRBV5-6
CDR3: ASSRPGQPYEQY

J: TRBJ2-5
V: TRBV29-1
CDR3: SVVALTETQY

J: TRBJ2-2
V: TRBV5-4
CDR3: ASSSQGTGVTGELF

J: TRBJ1-1
V: TRBV9
CDR3: ASSDITANTEAF

J: TRBJ2-1
V: TRBV15
CDR3: ATSLSGTSGGNEQF

J: TRBJ2-1
V: TRBV29-1
CDR3: SQIGAGVGNEQF

J: TRBJ1-4
V: TRBV4-1
CDR3: ASSQGDTYEKLF

J: TRBJ2-7
V: TRBV29-1
CDR3: SVEERRGTGYEQY

J: TRBJ2-7
V: TRBV29-1
CDR3: SVGWQSYEQY

J: TRBJ2-3
V: TRBV29-1
CDR3: SVEEGDREVGDTQY

J: TRBJ2-5
V: TRBV6-5
CDR3: ASSWGRLQETQY

J: TRBJ2-7
V: TRBV18
CDR3: ASSPRTISYEQY

J: TRBJ1-1
V: TRBV29-1
CDR3: TVGRMNTEAF

J: TRBJ1-4
V: TRBV23-1
CDR3: ASTERTRNEKLF

J: TRBJ2-7
V: TRBV5-1
CDR3: ASSLGLGTGTREQY

J: TRBJ1-1
V: TRBV19
CDR3: ASSAGRVGTEAF

J: TRBJ1-4
V: TRBV2
CDR3: ASSDGQLNEKLF

J: TRBJ2-1
V: TRBV6-5
CDR3: ASRLGTGGEQF

J: TRBJ2-5
V: TRBV29-1
CDR3: SVGAPPGETQY

J: TRBJ2-1
V: TRBV9
CDR3: ASSGRQRYNEQF